This T cell receptor (beta chain) was documented in a study of PD-1 blockade in classical Hodgkin lymphoma. Study findings and constraints: By C4D1 there was a significant rise in CD4+ TCR diversity but not in CD8+ TCR diversity.

CDR3 length equals 12 residues. Deletions cut 3 bases from V and 2 bases from J, with 5 bases between. CDR1 is KGHSH and CDR2 is LQKENI in the germline V gene. Exposure to brentuximab vedotin varied, and each patient had relapsed following autologous stem cell transplantation. Assay: immunoSEQ multiplex PCR; the TCRdb copy retains only in-frame clones and omits some. The sample has over 20,000 clones; over 60% are singletons. This clone was seen more than once but under ten times. Its target is unknown. The chain has TRBV18 and TRBJ2-7, with D unclear. Here the sequenced sample was peripheral blood mononuclear cells (PBMCs), taken at baseline. The receptor was isolated from a human donor with classical Hodgkin lymphoma. CDR3 DNA: TGTGCCAGCTCACCTGGTCCCTACGAGCAGTACTTC. Protein: CASSPGPYEQYF.